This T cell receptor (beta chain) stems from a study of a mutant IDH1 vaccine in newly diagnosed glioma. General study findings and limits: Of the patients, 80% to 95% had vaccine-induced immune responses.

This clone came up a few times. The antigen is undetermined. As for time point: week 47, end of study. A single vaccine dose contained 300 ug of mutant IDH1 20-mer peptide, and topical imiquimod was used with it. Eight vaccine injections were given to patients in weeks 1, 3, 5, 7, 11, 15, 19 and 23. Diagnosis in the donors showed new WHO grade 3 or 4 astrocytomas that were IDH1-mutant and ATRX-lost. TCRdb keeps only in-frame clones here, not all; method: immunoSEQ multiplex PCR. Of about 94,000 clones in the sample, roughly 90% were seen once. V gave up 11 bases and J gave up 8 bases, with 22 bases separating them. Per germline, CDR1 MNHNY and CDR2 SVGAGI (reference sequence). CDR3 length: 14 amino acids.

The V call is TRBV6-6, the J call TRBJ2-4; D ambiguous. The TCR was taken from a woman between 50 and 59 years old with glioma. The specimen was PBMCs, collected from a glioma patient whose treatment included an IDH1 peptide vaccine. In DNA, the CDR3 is TGTGCCGGCGCCCCCAGACCTCGGGTAGACATTCAGTACTTC. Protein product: CAGAPRPRVDIQYF.